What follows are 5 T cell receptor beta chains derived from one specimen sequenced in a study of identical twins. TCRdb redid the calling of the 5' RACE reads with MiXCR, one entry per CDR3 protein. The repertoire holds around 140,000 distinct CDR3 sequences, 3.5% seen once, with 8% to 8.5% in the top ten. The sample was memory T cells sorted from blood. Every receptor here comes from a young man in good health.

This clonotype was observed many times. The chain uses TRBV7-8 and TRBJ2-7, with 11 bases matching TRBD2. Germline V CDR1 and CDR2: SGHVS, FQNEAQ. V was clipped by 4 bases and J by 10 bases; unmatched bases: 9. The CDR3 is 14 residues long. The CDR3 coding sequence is TGTGCCAGCAGCTCCATAGCGGGAGGGCCCGCTCAGTACTTC. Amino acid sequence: CASSSIAGGPAQYF.

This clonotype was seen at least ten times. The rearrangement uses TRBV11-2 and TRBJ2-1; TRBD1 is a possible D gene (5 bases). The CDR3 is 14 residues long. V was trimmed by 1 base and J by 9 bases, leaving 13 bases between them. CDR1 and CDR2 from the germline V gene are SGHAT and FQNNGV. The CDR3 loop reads CASSLGDRRTEQFF. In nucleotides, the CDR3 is TGTGCCAGCAGCTTAGGAGACAGAAGAACTGAGCAGTTCTTC.

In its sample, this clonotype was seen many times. CDR3 in amino acids: CASSELAGPKNIQYF. In DNA form, the CDR3 reads TGTGCCAGCAGTGAGTTAGCGGGACCCAAAAACATTCAGTACTTC. The chain combines TRBV25-1 with TRBJ2-4, with TRBD2 matching 8 bases. Germline trimming cut 3 bases from V and 2 bases from J; bases unmatched to any gene: 3. This CDR3 is built from 15 residues. Germline V CDR1 and CDR2: MGHDK, SYGVNS. The whole variable domain, filled in from reference TRBV25-1 and TRBJ2-4, reads EADIYQTPRYLVIGTGKKITLECSQTMGHDKMYWYQQDPGMELHLIHYSYGVNSTEKGDLSSESTVSRIRTEHFPLTLESARPSHTSQYLCASSELAGPKNIQYFGAGTRLSVL.

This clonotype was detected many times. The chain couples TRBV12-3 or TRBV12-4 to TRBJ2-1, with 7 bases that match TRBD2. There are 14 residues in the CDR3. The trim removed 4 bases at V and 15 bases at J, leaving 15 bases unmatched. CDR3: CASSSLGEGLRRFF. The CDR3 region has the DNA TGTGCCAGCAGTTCCCTCGGGGAGGGCCTCCGTCGGTTCTTC.

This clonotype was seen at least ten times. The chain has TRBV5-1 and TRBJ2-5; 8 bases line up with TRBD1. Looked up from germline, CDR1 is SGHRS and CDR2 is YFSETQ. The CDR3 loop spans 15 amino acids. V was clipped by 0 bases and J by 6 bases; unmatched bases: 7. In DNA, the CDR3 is TGCGCCAGCAGCTTGGGGGGACAGGTATCGAAGACCCAGTACTTC. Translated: CASSLGGQVSKTQYF.